Below, one TCR beta chain is given with its context. Everyone who took part was roughly 18 to 100 years old, and they came from about 25 US areas. The study assigned cohorts using participant-reported clinical history. CDR1 is SGDLS, CDR2 YYNGEE, per germline. V dropped 4 bases and J dropped 3 bases, with 19 bases sitting between them. This CDR3 has 16 amino acids. The authors' processing: From reference gene primer amplification, estimates of nucleated cell counts were derived. Method: immunoSEQ multiplex PCR; TCRdb's copy keeps in-frame clones and lacks some. V and J calls and clone size are copied from that table; D and trimming were computed from the DNA. This table has 250,000 to 300,000 clones, around 90% appearing once. This sample is drawn from a study of blood T cell repertoires in COVID-19. Study details: In each case, the material was cDNA or gDNA derived from T cells, B-cell-depleted T cells, or PBMCs.

The TCR originated in a woman aged 60-70 years in a cohort exposed to, infected with or recovered from COVID-19 (not recorded which). Material: PBMCs or T cells enriched from blood (not recorded which). V usage is TRBV9 and J usage is TRBJ1-1, with TRBD1 as a possible D gene (6 bases). CDR3 DNA: TGTGCCAGCAGCCCAGAGGGGCAGGGGTTTGACACTGAAGCTTTCTTT. It translates to CASSPEGQGFDTEAFF. Together with reference TRBV9 and TRBJ1-1, the CDR3 gives the full variable domain: DSGVTQTPKHLITATGQRVTLRCSPRSGDLSVYWYQQSLDQGLQFLIQYYNGEERAKGNILERFSAQQFPDLHSELNLSSLELGDSALYFCASSPEGQGFDTEAFFGQGTRLTVV.